The present T cell receptor beta chain was sequenced within a study of blood T cell repertoires in COVID-19. This CDR3 is 15 amino acids long. Germline loops: CDR1 KGHDR, CDR2 SFDVKD. After removal of 4 bases from V and 1 base from J, the junction contained 4 bases not matched to a gene. Produced via immunoSEQ multiplex PCR; TCRdb's table is partial and in-frame only. This sample has just over 650,000 clones, with 75% to 90% found just once. This TCR was recovered from a young woman with acute or convalescent COVID-19. The genes are TRBV24-1 and TRBJ1-2; TRBD1 matches at 8 bases. The sample was peripheral blood. The CDR3 sequence is CATSESGQGNYGYTF. The DNA for the CDR3 is TGTGCCACCAGTGAGAGCGGACAGGGTAACTATGGCTACACCTTC.